The 16 T cell receptor beta chains below come from one sample, sequenced in a study of cytomegalovirus exposure and HLA in healthy donors. PCR was performed using 60 Vbeta and 13 Jbeta primers. Profiling relied on immunoSEQ multiplex PCR, and the TCRdb table lists in-frame clones only, not all of them. The data contain about 140,000 clones, over 60% of them seen just once; the ten biggest clones take up 5.5% to 7%. The sample consisted of PBMCs. These receptors were collected from a woman aged 55-70 years in good health and CMV-seronegative.

This clone has a handful of counts. The V and J genes are TRBV5-6 and TRBJ1-5, with D unresolved. The CDR3 has 16 amino acids. CDR1 SGHDT and CDR2 YYEEEE come from the germline V gene. V lost 6 bases and J lost 2, with 18 bases in between. CDR3 protein: CASTRRAGSRNQPQHF. In DNA, the CDR3 is TGTGCCAGCACCCGTAGGGCCGGGAGCCGCAATCAGCCCCAGCATTTT.

This chain uses TRBV7-9 with TRBJ2-7; TRBD2 aligns across 9 bases. The CDR3 covers 14 residues. Trimming cost V 4 bases and J 4 bases; bases outside gene matches: 5. Germline V gene sequence: CDR1 SEHNR, CDR2 FQNEAQ (reference sequence). The CDR3 DNA reads as TGTGCCAGCAGCTCGGCTAGCGGGAAGTACGAGCAGTACTTC. Translated: CASSSASGKYEQYF.

A word on this clone: Within the sample, other DNA sequences also encode this same CDR3. The chain uses TRBV9 and TRBJ1-1; 7 bases are shared with TRBD1. Germline assignment: CDR1 SGDLS and CDR2 YYNGEE. CDR3 length: 15 residues. The V segment lost 0 bases and the J segment 1 base; nucleotides outside the gene matches: 3. The CDR3 here is CASSVVPGGNTEAFF. Written as DNA, the CDR3 is TGTGCCAGCAGCGTAGTACCAGGGGGGAACACTGAAGCTTTCTTT.

The J gene is TRBJ2-6, the V gene TRBV5-1; 8 positions match TRBD1. CDR3 length: 17 residues. Unmatched junction bases numbered 7, after V lost 4 bases and J lost 1 base. Germline CDR1 SGHRS, CDR2 YFSETQ. The CDR3 nucleotides read TGCGCCAGCAGCGTGCCGGGACAGGCATCTGGGGCCAACGTCCTGACTTTC. Translated: CASSVPGQASGANVLTF. Combining the CDR3 with reference TRBV5-1 and TRBJ2-6 gives the whole variable domain KAGVTQTPRYLIKTRGQQVTLSCSPISGHRSVSWYQQTPGQGLQFLFEYFSETQRNKGNFPGRFSGRQFSNSRSEMNVSTLELGDSALYLCASSVPGQASGANVLTFGAGSRLTVL.

V and J are TRBV2 and TRBJ2-3; D not certain. CDR1 and CDR2 (germline): SNHLY, FYNNEI. The V end was cut by 7 bases, the J end by 5 bases, with 10 bases between. This CDR3 is built from 12 residues. The CDR3 coding sequence is TGTGCCAGCAAGGAGTTTGGAGATACGCAGTATTTT. Translating it yields CASKEFGDTQYF.

Only a few counts were recorded for this clone. This rearrangement joins TRBV5-4 to TRBJ2-7; 12 bases align to TRBD2. CDR1 is SGHNT, CDR2 YYREEE, per germline (reference sequence). V lost 3 bases to trimming and J lost 2 bases; unmatched junction nucleotides: 9. This CDR3 contains 17 residues. CDR3 DNA: TGTGCCAGCAGCTCCTTTACTAGCGGGAGGTTCACCTACGAGCAGTACTTC. Amino acids: CASSSFTSGRFTYEQYF. Supplemented by reference TRBV5-4 and TRBJ2-7, the full variable domain reads ETGVTQSPTHLIKTRGQQVTLRCSSQSGHNTVSWYQQALGQGPQFIFQYYREEENGRGNFPPRFSGLQFPNYSSELNVNALELDDSALYLCASSSFTSGRFTYEQYFGPGTRLTVT.

The table lists this clone with a count of one. This chain links TRBV5-1 with TRBJ1-1; a weak D match, TRBD1 (6 bases). Germline V gene lookup returns CDR1 SGHRS and CDR2 YFSETQ. Deletions cut 5 bases from V and 1 base from J, with 12 bases between. This CDR3 comprises 14 residues. CDR3 amino acids: CASRLGGRNTEAFF. The CDR3 DNA is TGCGCCAGCAGGTTAGGGGGACGGAACACTGAAGCTTTCTTT.

Only a few counts were recorded for this clone. The chain couples TRBV7-2 to TRBJ1-2; 10 nucleotides align to TRBD1. CDR1 and CDR2 from the germline V gene are SGHTA and FQGNSA. The junction had 10 bases not matched to a gene; V was cut back by 5 bases and J by 4 bases. The CDR3 runs to 16 residues. Written as DNA, the CDR3 is TGTGCCAGCAGCCCCCTCCGGGACAGGGGCGGCTATGGCTACACCTTC. Residues: CASSPLRDRGGYGYTF.

This chain joins TRBV27 and TRBJ1-2; D possibly corresponds to TRBD1 (6 bases). Germline V gene sequence: CDR1 MNHEY, CDR2 SMNVEV (reference sequence). Trimming left V 4 bases short and J 0 bases short, with 21 bases between. The CDR3 totals 18 residues. CDR3 sequence: CASSYSRIGQSANYGYTF. DNA of the CDR3: TGTGCCAGCAGTTACTCGAGGATTGGACAGTCAGCTAACTATGGCTACACCTTC.

This clone was recorded a few times. The chain links TRBV18 to TRBJ2-5; 7 bases align to TRBD1. Looked up from germline, CDR1 is KGHSH and CDR2 is LQKENI. CDR3 length equals 16 residues. With V trimmed by 3 bases and J by 3 bases, 10 bases remained unmatched. The DNA of the CDR3 is TGTGCCAGCTCACCTATCGTCTCCACAGGGGAAGAGACCCAGTACTTC. This sequence encodes CASSPIVSTGEETQYF.

The V and J genes are TRBV19 and TRBJ2-5; 9 bases match TRBD1. The CDR3 has 16 amino acids. Trimming cost V 5 bases and J 4 bases; bases outside gene matches: 11. The germline gives CDR1 LNHDA, CDR2 SQIVND (reference sequence). CDR3 in amino acids: CASSDPGTGRGETQYF. Here the CDR3 DNA reads TGTGCCAGTAGTGACCCCGGGACAGGGAGAGGAGAGACCCAGTACTTC.

This clone was seen a single time. J is TRBJ2-2 and V is TRBV5-8; D is undetermined. V dropped 0 bases and J dropped 7 bases, with 10 bases sitting between them. CDR3 length equals 14 residues. Germline CDR1 and CDR2: SGHTS and YDEGEE. The CDR3 DNA sequence: TGTGCCAGCAGCTTGGGGCGGCCAAGCGGGGAGCTGTTTTTT. Translated: CASSLGRPSGELFF.

This chain links TRBV7-6 with TRBJ2-5; 12 positions match TRBD2. Germline CDR1 reads SGHVS; CDR2 reads FNYEAQ. This CDR3 is 16 amino acids long. V dropped 0 bases and J dropped 5; count of bases not matched to a gene: 4. The CDR3: CASSLALAGGPETQYF. DNA for the CDR3: TGTGCCAGCAGCTTAGCCCTAGCGGGGGGGCCGGAGACCCAGTACTTC.

This clone appeared once. The chain is built from TRBV5-1 and TRBJ1-3, with D unclear. Germline-derived CDR1 and CDR2 are SGHRS and YFSETQ. The V gene lost 3 bases and the J gene lost 0 bases, with 16 bases spanning the gap. The CDR3 contains 17 residues. This CDR3 reads CASSSSPGLLSGNTIYF. CDR3 DNA sequence: TGCGCCAGCAGCTCTTCCCCCGGACTACTCTCTGGAAACACCATATATTTT.

The gene calls are TRBV4-2 and TRBJ2-5, with TRBD2 matching over 7 bases. The J call is uncertain, as TRBJ2-7 better fits the DNA end. This CDR3 is built from 15 residues. Germline values: CDR1 LGHNA, CDR2 YNFKEQ. The DNA of the CDR3 is TGTGCCAGCAGCCATTTACTAGCGTCCCGAAACGAGCAGTACTTC. Protein: CASSHLLASRNEQYF.

This chain links TRBV6-4 with TRBJ2-3, with 7 bases aligning to TRBD2. V was pared by 2 bases and J by 2 bases, with 7 bases of the junction left unmatched. The CDR3 is 16 residues long. Germline V CDR1 and CDR2: MRHNA, SNTAGT. The CDR3 DNA is TGTGCCAGCAGTGACGTGGGGGGGGGATCCACAGATACGCAGTATTTT. As protein: CASSDVGGGSTDTQYF.